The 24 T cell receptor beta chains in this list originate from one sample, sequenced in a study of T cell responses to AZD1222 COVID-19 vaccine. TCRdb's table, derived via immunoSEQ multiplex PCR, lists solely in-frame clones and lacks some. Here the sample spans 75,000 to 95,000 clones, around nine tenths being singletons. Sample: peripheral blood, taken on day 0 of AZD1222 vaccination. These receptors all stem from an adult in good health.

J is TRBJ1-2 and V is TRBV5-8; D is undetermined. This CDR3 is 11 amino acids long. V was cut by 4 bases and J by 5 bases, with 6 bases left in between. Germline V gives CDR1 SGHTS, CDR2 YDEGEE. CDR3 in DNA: TGTGCCAGCAGCCCGACGTATGGCTACACCTTC. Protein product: CASSPTYGYTF. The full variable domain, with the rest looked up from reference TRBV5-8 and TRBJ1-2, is EAGVTQSPTHLIKTRGQQATLRCSPISGHTSVYWYQQALGLGLQFLLWYDEGEERNRGNFPPRFSGRQFPNYSSELNVNALELEDSALYLCASSPTYGYTFGSGTRLTVV.

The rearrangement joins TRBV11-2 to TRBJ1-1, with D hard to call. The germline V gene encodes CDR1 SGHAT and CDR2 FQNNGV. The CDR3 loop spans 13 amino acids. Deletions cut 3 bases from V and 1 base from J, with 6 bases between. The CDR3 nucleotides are TGTGCCAGCAGCTTGCGGCAGAACACTGAAGCTTTCTTT. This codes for CASSLRQNTEAFF.

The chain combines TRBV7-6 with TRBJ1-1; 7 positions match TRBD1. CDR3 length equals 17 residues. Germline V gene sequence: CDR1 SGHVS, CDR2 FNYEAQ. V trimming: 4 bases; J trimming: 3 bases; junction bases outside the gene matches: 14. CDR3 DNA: TGTGCCAGCAGCTCTAACGGTGGGACAGTAAAGGACACTGAAGCTTTCTTT. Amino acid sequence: CASSSNGGTVKDTEAFF.

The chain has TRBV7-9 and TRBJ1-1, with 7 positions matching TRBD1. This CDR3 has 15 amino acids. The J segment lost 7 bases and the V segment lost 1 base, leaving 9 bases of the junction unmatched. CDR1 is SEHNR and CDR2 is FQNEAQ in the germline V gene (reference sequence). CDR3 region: CASSLEKGAVGEAFF. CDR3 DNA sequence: TGTGCCAGCAGCTTAGAAAAGGGGGCGGTGGGTGAAGCTTTCTTT.

The CDR3 loop reads CASGNEKLFF. The CDR3 DNA reads TGTGCCAGCGGTAATGAAAAACTGTTTTTT. V is TRBV4-2 and J is TRBJ1-4; D is unclear. Per germline, CDR1 LGHNA and CDR2 YNFKEQ. The CDR3 is made up of 10 amino acids. Between the trimmed V and J ends, which lost 8 bases and 4 bases, there was a span of 2 bases.

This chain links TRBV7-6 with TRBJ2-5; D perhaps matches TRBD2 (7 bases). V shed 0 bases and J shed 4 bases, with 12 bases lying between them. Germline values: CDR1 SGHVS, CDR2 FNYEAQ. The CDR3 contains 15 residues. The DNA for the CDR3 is TGTGCCAGCAGCTTAGCGGGGGGGCCCCGAGAGACCCAGTACTTC. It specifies CASSLAGGPRETQYF. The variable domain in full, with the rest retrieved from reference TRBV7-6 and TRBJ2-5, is GAGVSQSPRYKVTKRGQDVALRCDPISGHVSLYWYRQALGQGPEFLTYFNYEAQQDKSGLPNDRFSAERPEGSISTLTIQRTEQRDSAMYRCASSLAGGPRETQYFGPGTRLLVL.

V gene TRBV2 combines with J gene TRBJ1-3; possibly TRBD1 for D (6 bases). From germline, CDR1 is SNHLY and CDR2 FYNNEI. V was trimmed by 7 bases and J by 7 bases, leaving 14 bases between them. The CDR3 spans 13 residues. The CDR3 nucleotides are TGTGCCAGCACTTCAGGGGAAGGTAACACCATATATTTT. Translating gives CASTSGEGNTIYF. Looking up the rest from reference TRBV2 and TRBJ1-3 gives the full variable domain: EPEVTQTPSHQVTQMGQEVILRCVPISNHLYFYWYRQILGQKVEFLVSFYNNEISEKSEIFDDQFSVERPDGSNFTLKIRSTKLEDSAMYFCASTSGEGNTIYFGEGSWLTVV.

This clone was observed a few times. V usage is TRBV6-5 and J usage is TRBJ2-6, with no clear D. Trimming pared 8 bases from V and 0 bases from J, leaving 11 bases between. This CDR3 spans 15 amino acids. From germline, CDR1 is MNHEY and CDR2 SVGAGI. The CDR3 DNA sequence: TGTGCCAGCCGAGGACGGAACTCTGGGGCCAACGTCCTGACTTTC. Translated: CASRGRNSGANVLTF.

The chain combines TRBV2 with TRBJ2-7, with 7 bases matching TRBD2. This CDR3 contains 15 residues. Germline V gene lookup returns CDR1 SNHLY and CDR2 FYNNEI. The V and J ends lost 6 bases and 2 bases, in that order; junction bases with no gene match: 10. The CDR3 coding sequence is TGTGCCAGCAGGGCCGGGACGGGGGGTACCTACGAGCAGTACTTC. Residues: CASRAGTGGTYEQYF.

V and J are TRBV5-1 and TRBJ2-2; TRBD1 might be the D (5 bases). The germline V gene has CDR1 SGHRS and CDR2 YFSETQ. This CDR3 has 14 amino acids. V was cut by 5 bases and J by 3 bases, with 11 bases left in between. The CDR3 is CASREGVDTGELFF. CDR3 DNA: TGCGCCAGCAGGGAAGGGGTCGACACCGGGGAGCTGTTTTTT.

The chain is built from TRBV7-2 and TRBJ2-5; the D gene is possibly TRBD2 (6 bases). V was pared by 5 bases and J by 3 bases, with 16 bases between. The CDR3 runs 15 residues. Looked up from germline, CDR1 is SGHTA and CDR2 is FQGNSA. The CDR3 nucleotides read TGTGCCAGCAGCCATTACAGCGGGCGGGAAGAGACCCAGTACTTC. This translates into CASSHYSGREETQYF.

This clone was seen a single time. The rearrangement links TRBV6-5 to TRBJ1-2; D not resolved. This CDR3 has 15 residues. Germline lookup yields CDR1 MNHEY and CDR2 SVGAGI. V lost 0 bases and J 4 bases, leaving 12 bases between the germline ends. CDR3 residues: CASSYSDAEGYGYTF. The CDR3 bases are TGTGCCAGCAGTTACTCGGACGCGGAGGGCTATGGCTACACCTTC.

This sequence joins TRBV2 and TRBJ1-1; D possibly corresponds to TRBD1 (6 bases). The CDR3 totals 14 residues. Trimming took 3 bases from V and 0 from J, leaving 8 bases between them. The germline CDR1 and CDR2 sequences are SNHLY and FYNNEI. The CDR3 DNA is TGTGCCAGCAGTGAGGACAGCCTGAACACTGAAGCTTTCTTT. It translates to CASSEDSLNTEAFF.

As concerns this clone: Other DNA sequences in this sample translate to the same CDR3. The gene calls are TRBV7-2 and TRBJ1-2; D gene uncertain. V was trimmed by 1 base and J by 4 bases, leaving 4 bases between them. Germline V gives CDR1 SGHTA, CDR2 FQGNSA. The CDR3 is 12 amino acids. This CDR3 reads CASSLGGYGYTF. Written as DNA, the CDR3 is TGTGCCAGCAGCTTAGGTGGCTATGGCTACACCTTC.

CDR3: CASSPQMNTEAFF. The CDR3 DNA sequence: TGTGCCAGCAGCCCTCAGATGAACACTGAAGCTTTCTTT. This chain joins TRBV7-9 and TRBJ1-1, with unresolved D. The V gene's germline CDR1 is SEHNR and CDR2 FQNEAQ (reference sequence). V lost 5 bases to trimming and J lost 0 bases, with 7 bases between them. The CDR3 has 13 residues.

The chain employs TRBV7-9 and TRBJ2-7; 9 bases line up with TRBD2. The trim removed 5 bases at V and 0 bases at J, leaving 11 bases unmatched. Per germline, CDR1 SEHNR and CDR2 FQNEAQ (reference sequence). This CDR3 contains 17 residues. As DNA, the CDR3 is TGTGCCAGCAGCGAGCCCATAGCGGGGGCCCCCTCCTACGAGCAGTACTTC. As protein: CASSEPIAGAPSYEQYF.

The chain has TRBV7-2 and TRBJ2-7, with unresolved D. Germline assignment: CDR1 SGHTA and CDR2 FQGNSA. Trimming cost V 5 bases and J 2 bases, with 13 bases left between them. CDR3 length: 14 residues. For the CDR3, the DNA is TGTGCCAGCAGCCCGACGAGGTTAACCTACGAGCAGTACTTC. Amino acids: CASSPTRLTYEQYF.

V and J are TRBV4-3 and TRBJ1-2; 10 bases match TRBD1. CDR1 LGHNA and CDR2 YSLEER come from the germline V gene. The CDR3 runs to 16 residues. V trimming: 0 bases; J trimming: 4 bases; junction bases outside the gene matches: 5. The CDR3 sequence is CASSQDYDRGPYGYTF. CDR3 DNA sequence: TGCGCCAGCAGCCAAGATTATGACAGGGGGCCCTATGGCTACACCTTC.

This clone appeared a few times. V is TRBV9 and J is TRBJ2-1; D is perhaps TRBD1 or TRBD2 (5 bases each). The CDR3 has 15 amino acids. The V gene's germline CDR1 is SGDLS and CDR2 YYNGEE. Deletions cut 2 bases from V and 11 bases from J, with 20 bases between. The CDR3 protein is CASSVQGTLIAKQFF. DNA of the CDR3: TGTGCCAGCAGCGTCCAAGGGACCCTGATTGCTAAGCAGTTCTTC.

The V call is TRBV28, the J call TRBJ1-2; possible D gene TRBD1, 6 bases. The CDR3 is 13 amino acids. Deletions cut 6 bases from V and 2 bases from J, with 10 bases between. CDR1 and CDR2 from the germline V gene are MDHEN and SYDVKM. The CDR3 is CASSRGGNYGYTF. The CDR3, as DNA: TGTGCCAGCAGCAGAGGGGGGAACTATGGCTACACCTTC.

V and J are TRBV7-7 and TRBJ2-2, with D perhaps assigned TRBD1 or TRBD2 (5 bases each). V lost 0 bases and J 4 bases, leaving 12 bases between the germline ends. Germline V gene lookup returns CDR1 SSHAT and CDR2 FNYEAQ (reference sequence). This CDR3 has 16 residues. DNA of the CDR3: TGTGCCAGCAGCTTAGCGCAGGGAGTCAGCACCGGGGAGCTGTTTTTT. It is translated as CASSLAQGVSTGELFF.

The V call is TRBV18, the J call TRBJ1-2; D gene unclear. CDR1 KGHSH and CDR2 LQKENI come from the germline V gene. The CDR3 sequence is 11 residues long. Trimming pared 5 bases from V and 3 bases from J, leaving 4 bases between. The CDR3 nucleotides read TGTGCCAGCTCAGCTGACTATGGCTACACCTTC. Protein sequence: CASSADYGYTF.

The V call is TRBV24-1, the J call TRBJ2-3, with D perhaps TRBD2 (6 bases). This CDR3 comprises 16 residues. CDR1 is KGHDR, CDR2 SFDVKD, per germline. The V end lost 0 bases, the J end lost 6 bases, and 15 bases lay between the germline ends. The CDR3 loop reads CATSDLHGSERDTQYF. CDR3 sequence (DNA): TGTGCCACCAGTGATTTGCACGGGAGTGAAAGGGATACGCAGTATTTT.

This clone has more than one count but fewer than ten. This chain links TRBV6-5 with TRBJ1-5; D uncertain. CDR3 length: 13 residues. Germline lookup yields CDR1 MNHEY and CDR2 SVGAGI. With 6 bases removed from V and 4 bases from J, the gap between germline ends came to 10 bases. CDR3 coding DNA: TGTGCCAGCAGACGGGCAGAGAATCAGCCCCAGCATTTT. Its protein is CASRRAENQPQHF.